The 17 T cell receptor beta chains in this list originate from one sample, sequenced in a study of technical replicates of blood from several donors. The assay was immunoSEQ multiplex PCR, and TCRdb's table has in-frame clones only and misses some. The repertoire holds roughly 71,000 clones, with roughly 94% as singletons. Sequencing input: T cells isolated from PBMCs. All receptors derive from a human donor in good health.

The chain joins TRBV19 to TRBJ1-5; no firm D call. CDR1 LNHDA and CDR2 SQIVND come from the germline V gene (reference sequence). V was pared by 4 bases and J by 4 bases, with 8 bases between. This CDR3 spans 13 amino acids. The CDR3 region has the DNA TGTGCCAGTAGTAGCCTACTTAATCAGCCCCAGCATTTT. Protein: CASSSLLNQPQHF.

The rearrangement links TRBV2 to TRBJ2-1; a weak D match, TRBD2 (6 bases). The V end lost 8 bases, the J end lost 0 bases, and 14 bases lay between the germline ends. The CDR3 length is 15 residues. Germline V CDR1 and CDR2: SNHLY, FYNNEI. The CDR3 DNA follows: TGTGCCAGCGGGGGGACGGTTCACTCCTACAATGAGCAGTTCTTC. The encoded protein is CASGGTVHSYNEQFF.

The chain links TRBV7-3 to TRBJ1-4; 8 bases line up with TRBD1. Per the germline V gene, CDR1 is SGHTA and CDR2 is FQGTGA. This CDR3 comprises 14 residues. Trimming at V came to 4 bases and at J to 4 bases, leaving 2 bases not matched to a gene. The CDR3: CASSSDRDNEKLFF. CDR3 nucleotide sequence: TGTGCCAGCAGCTCGGACAGGGATAATGAAAAACTGTTTTTT.

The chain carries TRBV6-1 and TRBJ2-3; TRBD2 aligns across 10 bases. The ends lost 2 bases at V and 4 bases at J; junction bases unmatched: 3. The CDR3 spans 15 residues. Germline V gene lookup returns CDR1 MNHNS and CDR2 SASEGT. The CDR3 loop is CASSEKAGGPDTQYF. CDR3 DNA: TGTGCCAGCAGTGAAAAAGCGGGAGGGCCAGATACGCAGTATTTT.

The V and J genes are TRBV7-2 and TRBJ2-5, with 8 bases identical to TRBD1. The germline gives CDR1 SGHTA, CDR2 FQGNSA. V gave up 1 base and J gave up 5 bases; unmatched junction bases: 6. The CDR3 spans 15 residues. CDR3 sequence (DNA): TGTGCCAGCAGCTTAGGACAGGGGATGGCGGAGACCCAGTACTTC. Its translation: CASSLGQGMAETQYF. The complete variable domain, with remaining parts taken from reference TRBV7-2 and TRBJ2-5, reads GAGVSQSPSNKVTEKGKDVELRCDPISGHTALYWYRQSLGQGLEFLIYFQGNSAPDKSGLPSDRFSAERTGGSVSTLTIQRTQQEDSAVYLCASSLGQGMAETQYFGPGTRLLVL.

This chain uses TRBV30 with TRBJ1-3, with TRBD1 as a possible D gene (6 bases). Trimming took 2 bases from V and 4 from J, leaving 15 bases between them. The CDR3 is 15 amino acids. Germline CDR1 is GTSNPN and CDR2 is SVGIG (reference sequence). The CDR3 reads CAWSHPTGFGNTIYF. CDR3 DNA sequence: TGTGCCTGGAGTCACCCCACAGGGTTCGGAAACACCATATATTTT.

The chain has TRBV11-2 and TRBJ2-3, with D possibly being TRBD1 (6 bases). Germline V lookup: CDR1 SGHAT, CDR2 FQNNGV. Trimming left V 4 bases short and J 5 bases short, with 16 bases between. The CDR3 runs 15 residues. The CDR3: CASSSRGTVGDTQYF. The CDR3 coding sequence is TGTGCCAGCAGCTCCAGGGGTACGGTTGGAGATACGCAGTATTTT.

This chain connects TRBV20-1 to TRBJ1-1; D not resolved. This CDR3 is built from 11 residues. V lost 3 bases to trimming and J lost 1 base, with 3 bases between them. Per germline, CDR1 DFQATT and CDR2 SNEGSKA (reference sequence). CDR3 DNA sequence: TGCAGTGCTAGCAAGAACACTGAAGCTTTCTTT. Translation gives CSASKNTEAFF.

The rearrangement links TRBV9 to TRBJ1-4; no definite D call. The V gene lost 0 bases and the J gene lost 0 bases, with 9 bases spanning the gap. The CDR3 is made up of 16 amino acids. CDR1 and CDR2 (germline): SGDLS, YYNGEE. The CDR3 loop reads CASSVGALTTNEKLFF. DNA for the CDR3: TGTGCCAGCAGCGTAGGTGCGTTAACAACTAATGAAAAACTGTTTTTT.

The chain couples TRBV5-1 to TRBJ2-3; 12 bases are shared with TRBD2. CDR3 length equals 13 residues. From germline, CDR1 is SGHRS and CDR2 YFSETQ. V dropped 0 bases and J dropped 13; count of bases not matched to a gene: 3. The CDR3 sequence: CASSLGWTSGEYF. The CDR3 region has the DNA TGCGCCAGCAGCTTGGGTTGGACTAGCGGGGAGTATTTT.

The CDR3 DNA reads TGTGCCAGCAGGCGGCAGGGGCGTAGCACAGATACGCAGTATTTT. This translates into CASRRQGRSTDTQYF. The chain employs TRBV6-5 and TRBJ2-3, with D perhaps TRBD1 (6 bases). The length of the CDR3 is 15 residues. V was cut by 6 bases and J by 0 bases, with 13 bases left in between. Germline assignment: CDR1 MNHEY and CDR2 SVGAGI.

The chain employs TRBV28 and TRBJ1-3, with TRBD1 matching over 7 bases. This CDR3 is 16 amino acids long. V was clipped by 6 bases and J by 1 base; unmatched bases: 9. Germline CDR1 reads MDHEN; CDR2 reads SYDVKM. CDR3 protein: CASSRSDRASGNTIYF. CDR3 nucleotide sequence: TGTGCCAGCAGCCGAAGCGACAGGGCATCTGGAAACACCATATATTTT.

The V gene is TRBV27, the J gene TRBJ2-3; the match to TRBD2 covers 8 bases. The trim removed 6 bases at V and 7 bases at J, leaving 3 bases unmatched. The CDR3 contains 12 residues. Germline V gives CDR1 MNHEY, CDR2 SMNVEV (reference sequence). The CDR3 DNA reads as TGTGCCAGCAGGGTAGCGGGAAATACGCAGTATTTT. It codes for CASRVAGNTQYF.

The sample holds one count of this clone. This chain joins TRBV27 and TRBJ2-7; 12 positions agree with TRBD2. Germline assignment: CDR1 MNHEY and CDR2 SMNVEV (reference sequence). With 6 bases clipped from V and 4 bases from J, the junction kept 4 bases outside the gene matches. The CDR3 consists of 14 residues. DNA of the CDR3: TGTGCCAGCAGGGGACTAGCGGGCCAATACGAGCAGTACTTC. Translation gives CASRGLAGQYEQYF.

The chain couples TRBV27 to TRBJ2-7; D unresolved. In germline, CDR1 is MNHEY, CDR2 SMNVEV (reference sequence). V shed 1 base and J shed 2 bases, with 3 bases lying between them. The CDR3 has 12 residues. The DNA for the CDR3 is TGTGCCAGCAGTTTATATACCTACGAGCAGTACTTC. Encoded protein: CASSLYTYEQYF.

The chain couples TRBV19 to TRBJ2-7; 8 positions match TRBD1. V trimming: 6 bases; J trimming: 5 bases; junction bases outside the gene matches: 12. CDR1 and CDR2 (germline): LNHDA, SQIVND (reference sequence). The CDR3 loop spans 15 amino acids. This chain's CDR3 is CASRPPGQGLNEQYF. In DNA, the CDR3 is TGTGCCAGTAGGCCTCCCGGACAGGGATTGAACGAGCAGTACTTC.

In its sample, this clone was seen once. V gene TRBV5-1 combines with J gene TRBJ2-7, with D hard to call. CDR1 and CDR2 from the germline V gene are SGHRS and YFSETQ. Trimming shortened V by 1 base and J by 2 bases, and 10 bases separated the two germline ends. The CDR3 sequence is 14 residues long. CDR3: CASSLHQKTYEQYF. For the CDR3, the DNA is TGCGCCAGCAGCTTGCATCAGAAAACCTACGAGCAGTACTTC.